The entry below describes one T cell receptor (beta chain). This entry belongs to a study of T-cell memory formation after mild COVID-19. TCRdb redid the calling of the 5' RACE reads with MiXCR, one entry per CDR3 protein. The sample has under 250,000 distinct CDR3 sequences, around 27% seen once. CDR1 and CDR2 (germline): SGHTA, FQGNSA. After removal of 5 bases from V and 5 bases from J, the junction contained 19 bases not matched to a gene. The CDR3 contains 19 residues. The sequencing input was PBMCs or a T cell subset sorted from them (not recorded which). The TCR was taken from an adult woman who had mild COVID-19 (a few samples of this study predate the infection). Cell type and time point are not known. The rearrangement joins TRBV7-2 to TRBJ2-7; 12 positions agree with TRBD2. The CDR3 bases are TGTGCCAGCAGCCCACATCAGACTAGCGGGAGACGAAGTTTCAACGAGCAGTACTTC. Translated, it gives CASSPHQTSGRRSFNEQYF.